The 12 T cell receptor beta chains in this list originate from one sample, sequenced in a study of breast tumors, draining lymph nodes, adjacent tissues. Via MiXCR, TCRdb re-called the multiplex PCR reads, giving one row per CDR3 protein. The sample consists of tens of thousands of distinct CDR3 sequences, about 21% of them appearing once. Breast cancer patients provided tissue from their axillary draining lymph nodes. Sequenced input: axillary lymph node tissue. Receptors were obtained from a female donor with breast cancer. Some clones in this sample may be carry-over from other donors' samples.

This clonotype was counted many times. The CDR3 sequence is CASSPTGSYNEQFF. CDR3 DNA sequence: TGTGCCAGCAGCCCGACAGGGTCCTACAATGAGCAGTTCTTC. The chain links TRBV5-5 to TRBJ2-1; 7 bases are shared with TRBD1. There are 14 residues in the CDR3. Germline V gives CDR1 SGHKS, CDR2 YYEKEE (reference sequence). V dropped 4 bases and J dropped 1; count of bases not matched to a gene: 2.

Remarks on this clonotype: A read error may be the cause here, since a much bigger clone is one base away. The chain has TRBV3-1 and TRBJ2-5, with D tentatively TRBD1 (5 bases). The CDR3 has 13 amino acids. Germline CDR1 is LGHDT and CDR2 is YNNKEL (reference sequence). CDR3 DNA sequence: TGTGCCAGCAGCCACTGGGGCCAAGAGGCCCAGTACTTC. Translated: CASSHWGQEAQYF.

The table lists this clonotype with many counts. The V and J genes are TRBV6-2 or TRBV6-3 and TRBJ2-7; the match to TRBD2 covers 7 bases. The germline V gene has CDR1 MNHEY and CDR2 SVGEGT. The CDR3 runs to 15 residues. With V trimmed by 8 bases and J by 9 bases, 19 bases remained unmatched. The CDR3: CASSSGEGNLRAQYF. Written as DNA, the CDR3 is TGTGCCAGCTCCTCGGGGGAGGGGAATCTACGAGCGCAGTACTTC.

Regarding this clonotype: One junction end does not reproduce the germline sequence, and a read error may be involved. The V gene is TRBV6-1, the J gene TRBJ2-6, with D unresolved. The CDR3 spans 11 residues. Germline CDR1 is MNHNS and CDR2 is SASEGT. CDR3 coding DNA: TGTGCCAGCATTGGGACCAACGTCCTGACTTTC. Translation gives CASIGTNVLTF.

This clonotype was found many times. The rearrangement links TRBV5-8 to TRBJ2-1; D possibly corresponds to TRBD1 (5 bases). Trimming removed 0 bases from V and 10 bases from J, with 8 bases in between. The CDR3 is 12 residues long. Looked up from germline, CDR1 is SGHTS and CDR2 is YDEGEE. The CDR3 protein is CASSLAAGEQFF. In DNA, the CDR3 is TGTGCCAGCAGCTTGGCGGCAGGGGAGCAGTTCTTC.

Turning to this clonotype: Since a much larger clone is just one base distant, this may be a read error. The chain combines TRBV5-1 with TRBJ2-3, with D hard to call. Trimming shortened V by 0 bases and J by 2 bases, and 4 bases separated the two germline ends. CDR3 size: 13 residues. CDR1 and CDR2 from the germline V gene are SGHRS and YFSETQ. For the CDR3, the DNA is TGCGCCAGCAGCTTGGAGAACACAGATACGCAGTATTTT. The encoded protein is CASSLENTDTQYF. Supplemented by reference TRBV5-1 and TRBJ2-3, the full variable domain reads KAGVTQTPRYLIKTRGQQVTLSCSPISGHRSVSWYQQTPGQGLQFLFEYFSETQRNKGNFPGRFSGRQFSNSRSEMNVSTLELGDSALYLCASSLENTDTQYFGPGTRLTVL.

Turning to this clonotype: Being one base from a much bigger clone, this may be a read error. This chain joins TRBV20-1 and TRBJ2-3; 13 nucleotides match TRBD2. CDR1 DFQATT and CDR2 SNEGSKA come from the germline V gene (reference sequence). V dropped 4 bases and J dropped 8; count of bases not matched to a gene: 9. CDR3 length equals 15 residues. The CDR3 loop is CSATSTSGRVGTQYF. CDR3 bases: TGCAGTGCTACATCTACTAGCGGGAGGGTAGGTACGCAGTATTTT.

At least ten counts were recorded for this clonotype. The chain is built from TRBV6-1 and TRBJ2-1; 7 nucleotides agree with TRBD1. The CDR3 has 12 amino acids. Unmatched junction bases numbered 7, after V lost 8 bases and J lost 9 bases. Germline assignment: CDR1 MNHNS and CDR2 SASEGT. The DNA for the CDR3 is TGTGCCAGCGACAGGGATAGACTTGAGCAGTTCTTC. As protein: CASDRDRLEQFF.

The sample holds many counts of this clonotype. The V and J genes are TRBV20-1 and TRBJ1-6; 10 bases match TRBD1. The CDR3 consists of 15 residues. The germline gives CDR1 DFQATT, CDR2 SNEGSKA (reference sequence). Germline trimming cut 0 bases from V and 8 bases from J; bases unmatched to any gene: 4. The CDR3 nucleotides are TGCAGTGCTAGAGACCTCGGGACAGGGGATTCACCCCTCCACTTT. This translates into CSARDLGTGDSPLHF.

Turning to this clonotype: A much more abundant neighbour one base away suggests this may be a read error. CDR3 in DNA: TGCAGTGCTAGAGGGGTTCGGGAAAAACTGCTTTTT. Translated: CSARGVREKLLF. V and J are TRBV20-1 and TRBJ1-4; no clear D. Germline V lookup: CDR1 DFQATT, CDR2 SNEGSKA (reference sequence). There are 12 residues in the CDR3.

This clonotype was recorded many times. The chain carries TRBV6-1 and TRBJ2-3, with unresolved D. Trimming left V 6 bases short and J 5 bases short, with 12 bases between. This CDR3 region has 13 residues. The germline V gene encodes CDR1 MNHNS and CDR2 SASEGT. The CDR3 sequence: CASRKMGQDTQYF. CDR3 nucleotides: TGTGCCAGCAGGAAGATGGGTCAAGATACGCAGTATTTT.

In the case of this clonotype: Since a much larger clone is just one base distant, this may be a read error. The chain is built from TRBV2 and TRBJ2-7; a possible D gene is TRBD2 (7 bases). Germline loops: CDR1 SNHLY, CDR2 FYNNEI. This CDR3 comprises 11 residues. The CDR3 nucleotides read TGTGCCAGCAGTGAAAGGGGGGGGTGTACCTTC. As protein: CASSERGGCTF. Drawing the rest from reference TRBV2 and TRBJ2-7, the complete variable domain is EPEVTQTPSHQVTQMGQEVILRCVPISNHLYFYWYRQILGQKVEFLVSFYNNEISEKSEIFDDQFSVERPDGSNFTLKIRSTKLEDSAMYFCASSERGGCTFGPGTRLTVT.